This T cell receptor (beta chain) was captured by sequencing in a study of cytomegalovirus exposure and HLA in healthy donors. As for the study in general: The roughly 130 validation repertoires used the same platform as the roughly 720 first-cohort repertoires (as reported by a later analysis).

The V gene lost 4 bases and the J gene lost 4 bases, with 13 bases spanning the gap. The CDR3 loop spans 14 amino acids. Germline V gene data show CDR1 as LGHNA and CDR2 as YNFKEQ. Some clones are missing from TCRdb's copy, which holds only in-frame ones; the method was immunoSEQ multiplex PCR. Of some 90,000 clones detected, more than 85% appear once; the ten largest clones hold approximately 5.8%. As regards this clone: The antigen remains undetermined.

Regarding the study as a whole: Through in vitro validation, three CMV-associated chains were shown to be specific for CMV antigens.

Sequencing was carried out using PBMCs. This chain uses TRBV4-2 with TRBJ1-1; tentative D call: TRBD1 (6 bases). This receptor was taken from a young man in good health and CMV-seropositive. The chain's CDR3 is CASSLRTEPTEAFF. In nucleotides, the CDR3 is TGTGCCAGCAGCCTCCGGACAGAGCCCACTGAAGCTTTCTTT.